These 27 T cell receptor beta chains originate from one sample sequenced in a study of T cell repertoires in cytomegalovirus infection. No cognate antigen is known for these TCRs. TCRdb analysed the reads with MiXCR anew, one entry per CDR3 protein. The sample includes roughly 200,000 distinct CDR3 sequences, approximately 40% seen only once; the top ten take roughly three fifths. The sample was CD8+ T cells from cultured PBMCs, taken from culture after CMV antigen stimulation. Receptors originate from a human donor in good health (CMV status not recorded). Some clones in this sample may be carry-over from other donors' samples.

The chain is built from TRBV29-1 and TRBJ2-7; the D is unclear. Germline-derived CDR1 and CDR2 are SQVTM and ANQGSEA. V was clipped by 7 bases and J by 3 bases, with 13 bases between them. The CDR3 contains 12 residues. The CDR3 DNA sequence: TGCAGCGCCGGACGACGAGGCTACGAGCAGTACTTC. This codes for CSAGRRGYEQYF.

This chain connects TRBV5-6 to TRBJ1-2; D is possibly TRBD1 (5 bases). The CDR3 extends over 15 amino acids. Trimming removed 6 bases from V and 8 bases from J, with 23 bases in between. From germline, CDR1 is SGHDT and CDR2 YYEEEE. As DNA, the CDR3 is TGTGCCAGCATGCTTGGGATCAAAGACGGACACGGCTACACCTTC. It yields the protein CASMLGIKDGHGYTF.

The CDR3: CSADGAPNYGYTF. As DNA, the CDR3 is TGCAGCGCCGACGGTGCGCCGAACTATGGCTACACCTTC. The chain links TRBV29-1 to TRBJ1-2; no reliable D call. The V and J ends lost 7 bases and 2 bases respectively, with 14 bases between them. The germline V gene has CDR1 SQVTM and CDR2 ANQGSEA. The CDR3 length is 13 residues. The full variable domain, in which reference TRBV29-1 and TRBJ1-2 provide the parts outside the CDR3, is SAVISQKPSRDICQRGTSLTIQCQVDSQVTMMFWYRQQPGQSLTLIATANQGSEATYESGFVIDKFPISRPNLTFSTLTVSNMSPEDSSIYLCSADGAPNYGYTFGSGTRLTVV.

This clonotype was found a few times. This chain connects TRBV27 to TRBJ2-5; tentatively, D is TRBD1 (5 bases). CDR3 length: 11 residues. CDR1 MNHEY and CDR2 SMNVEV come from the germline V gene (reference sequence). The ends were cut back, 4 bases at V and 5 bases at J, with 5 bases in the middle. The CDR3 loop reads CASSSGETQYF. The CDR3 region has the DNA TGTGCCAGCAGTTCAGGGGAGACCCAGTACTTC.

This chain uses TRBV28 with TRBJ2-2; TRBD2 matches at 12 bases. This CDR3 has 17 residues. Germline V gives CDR1 MDHEN, CDR2 SYDVKM. The J segment lost 7 bases and the V segment lost 5 bases, leaving 11 bases of the junction unmatched. Here the CDR3 DNA reads TGTGCCAGCAGTCCCAACCTAGCGGGAGGGCCGGGCGGGGAGCTGTTTTTT. It specifies CASSPNLAGGPGGELFF.

This clonotype was recorded many times. The rearrangement uses TRBV7-8 and TRBJ1-4; TRBD1 is a possible D gene (5 bases). Germline-derived CDR1 and CDR2 are SGHVS and FQNEAQ. V was shortened by 6 bases and J by 8 bases, with 16 bases between the two germline ends. The CDR3 consists of 14 residues. The CDR3 sequence: CASRPRGVREKLFF. The CDR3 coding sequence is TGTGCCAGCAGACCGCGGGGGGTGAGGGAAAAACTGTTTTTT.

This rearrangement joins TRBV7-9 to TRBJ2-7, with D perhaps matching TRBD1 (7 bases). The CDR3 is 14 residues long. V was pared by 5 bases and J by 6 bases, with 17 bases between. Germline CDR1 is SEHNR and CDR2 is FQNEAQ (reference sequence). The CDR3 spells CASSVQGGRVEQYF. In DNA form, the CDR3 reads TGTGCCAGCAGCGTTCAGGGGGGCCGGGTCGAGCAGTACTTC.

The V call is TRBV7-2, the J call TRBJ1-2, with TRBD1 matching over 11 bases. V gave up 3 bases and J gave up 3 bases; unmatched junction bases: 9. CDR3 length: 17 residues. Germline V gives CDR1 SGHTA, CDR2 FQGNSA. This CDR3 is CASSFLGTGGRDYGYTF. CDR3 nucleotides: TGTGCCAGCAGCTTCCTGGGGACAGGGGGAAGGGACTATGGCTACACCTTC.

This clonotype has only a few counts. The chain employs TRBV5-4 and TRBJ1-3; D ambiguous. The germline V gene encodes CDR1 SGHNT and CDR2 YYREEE (reference sequence). The CDR3 covers 15 residues. The V and J ends lost 3 bases and 0 bases respectively, with 10 bases between them. The CDR3 region has the DNA TGTGCCAGCAGCTCTGGGAGAAGCTCTGGAAACACCATATATTTT. Translated, it gives CASSSGRSSGNTIYF.

This CDR3 reads CASSSRDRRYEQYF. CDR3 bases: TGTGCCAGCAGCTCTAGGGACAGGCGCTACGAGCAGTACTTC. The J gene is TRBJ2-7, the V gene TRBV6-5, with 8 bases fitting TRBD1. CDR1 and CDR2 (germline): MNHEY, SVGAGI. CDR3 length: 14 residues. After removal of 6 bases from V and 3 bases from J, the junction contained 7 bases not matched to a gene.

This clonotype has a handful of counts. The chain carries TRBV12-3 or TRBV12-4 and TRBJ1-5, with D possibly being TRBD1 (5 bases). The CDR3 totals 16 residues. Trimming cost V 2 bases and J 4 bases, with 15 bases left between them. This CDR3 reads CASSLSQGKGNQPQHF. The CDR3 DNA reads TGTGCCAGCAGTTTAAGCCAGGGAAAAGGGAATCAGCCCCAGCATTTT.

In this sample, this clonotype turned up a few times. This chain joins TRBV7-3 and TRBJ1-1, with D possibly matching TRBD1 (5 bases). V was shortened by 2 bases and J by 1 base, with 11 bases between the two germline ends. CDR1 and CDR2 from the germline V gene are SGHTA and FQGTGA. The CDR3 is 15 amino acids. In DNA form, the CDR3 reads TGTGCCAGCAGCTTATTTCGGACACCGAACACTGAAGCTTTCTTT. The encoded protein is CASSLFRTPNTEAFF.

The chain recombines TRBV6-1 with TRBJ2-6; maybe TRBD2 (6 bases). Germline-derived CDR1 and CDR2 are MNHNS and SASEGT. CDR3 length: 17 amino acids. V was shortened by 7 bases and J by 0 bases, with 16 bases between the two germline ends. Here the CDR3 reads CASISRDFVSGANVLTF. DNA of the CDR3: TGTGCCAGCATATCCCGGGACTTCGTCTCTGGGGCCAACGTCCTGACTTTC.

This clonotype was counted a few times. The V and J genes are TRBV28 and TRBJ2-7, with a possible D match to TRBD2 (5 bases). This CDR3 is built from 17 residues. Per the germline V gene, CDR1 is MDHEN and CDR2 is SYDVKM. V gave up 5 bases and J gave up 3 bases, with 23 bases separating them. The CDR3 coding sequence is TGTGCCAGCAGTCCCCGGGTAGGGAGAGTCCCTGTCTACGAGCAGTACTTC. This sequence encodes CASSPRVGRVPVYEQYF.

The rearrangement joins TRBV4-1 to TRBJ2-7; the match to TRBD2 covers 13 bases. Germline trimming cut 4 bases from V and 4 bases from J; bases unmatched to any gene: 7. Germline V gives CDR1 MGHRA, CDR2 YSYEKL. This CDR3 region has 16 residues. This CDR3 reads CASSLGLAGEFYEQYF. The DNA for the CDR3 is TGCGCCAGCAGCCTCGGACTAGCGGGAGAATTTTACGAGCAGTACTTC.

The genes are TRBV19 and TRBJ1-6; D gene uncertain. Trimming took 5 bases from V and 0 from J, leaving 2 bases between them. This CDR3 comprises 13 residues. Germline lookup yields CDR1 LNHDA and CDR2 SQIVND (reference sequence). The DNA of the CDR3 is TGTGCCAGTAGTGACTCCTATAATTCACCCCTCCACTTT. Translation: CASSDSYNSPLHF.

This rearrangement joins TRBV7-3 to TRBJ2-7; D gene ambiguous. The CDR3 is 16 residues long. Trimming took 6 bases from V and 0 from J, leaving 18 bases between them. Looked up from germline, CDR1 is SGHTA and CDR2 is FQGTGA. The CDR3 here is CASSRVERVHSYEQYF. The DNA of the CDR3 is TGTGCCAGCAGTCGGGTAGAACGGGTACACTCCTACGAGCAGTACTTC.

CDR3 protein: CASSQGFGRKETQYF. The CDR3 DNA reads as TGTGCCAGCAGCCAAGGATTCGGACGTAAAGAGACCCAGTACTTC. The chain recombines TRBV3-1 with TRBJ2-5; D gene unclear. Per the germline V gene, CDR1 is LGHDT and CDR2 is YNNKEL (reference sequence). The CDR3 is 15 residues long. The V gene lost 1 base and the J gene lost 3 bases, with 12 bases spanning the gap.

The rearrangement links TRBV3-1 to TRBJ2-2; perhaps TRBD1 as D (5 bases). The germline CDR1 and CDR2 sequences are LGHDT and YNNKEL (reference sequence). The CDR3 consists of 17 residues. V shed 0 bases and J shed 5 bases, with 16 bases lying between them. CDR3 amino acids: CASSQEMGPRGTGELFF. The CDR3 nucleotides are TGTGCCAGCAGCCAAGAGATGGGGCCCCGTGGGACCGGGGAGCTGTTTTTT.

This chain connects TRBV6-1 to TRBJ2-7; possibly TRBD1 for D (6 bases). The CDR3 contains 13 residues. With 10 bases removed from V and 2 bases from J, the gap between germline ends came to 15 bases. The germline gives CDR1 MNHNS, CDR2 SASEGT. Here the CDR3 reads CAIPGTRAYEQYF. The DNA for the CDR3 is TGTGCCATCCCCGGGACACGAGCCTACGAGCAGTACTTC.

This clonotype was seen ten or more times. The V gene is TRBV7-2, the J gene TRBJ1-2; D ambiguous. Between the trimmed V and J ends, which lost 4 bases and 8 bases, there was a span of 14 bases. Germline V gene data show CDR1 as SGHTA and CDR2 as FQGNSA. The CDR3 has 13 residues. CDR3 loop: CASSSVPRNGYTF. In DNA, the CDR3 is TGTGCCAGCAGCTCCGTGCCAAGGAACGGCTACACCTTC.

The chain uses TRBV7-4 and TRBJ1-5; D may be TRBD1 (5 bases). CDR1 SGHVT and CDR2 SQSDAQ come from the germline V gene. This CDR3 comprises 12 residues. Trimming cost V 9 bases and J 3 bases, with 9 bases left between them. CDR3 region: CASGQFNQPQHF. CDR3 nucleotide sequence: TGTGCCAGTGGACAATTCAATCAGCCCCAGCATTTT.

This clonotype was counted only a few times. DNA of the CDR3: TGTGCCAGCAGTTTTAGCGGGGGGGTCACCGGGGAGCTGTTTTTT. Amino acid sequence: CASSFSGGVTGELFF. This rearrangement joins TRBV27 to TRBJ2-2; TRBD2 aligns across 11 bases. Germline loops: CDR1 MNHEY, CDR2 SMNVEV (reference sequence). J lost 4 bases, V lost 3 bases, and 1 base had no gene match. The length of the CDR3 is 15 residues.

The chain has TRBV7-2 and TRBJ2-1; D unclear. V shed 4 bases and J shed 7 bases, with 14 bases lying between them. The CDR3 is made up of 14 amino acids. The germline CDR1 and CDR2 sequences are SGHTA and FQGNSA. The CDR3 reads CASSSLRLRNEQFF. The CDR3 DNA reads as TGTGCCAGCAGCTCTCTTCGTCTGAGGAATGAGCAGTTCTTC.

This clonotype has ten or more counts. J is TRBJ2-1 and V is TRBV7-8, with D perhaps assigned TRBD1 or TRBD2 (5 bases each). CDR3 length equals 16 residues. Germline lookup yields CDR1 SGHVS and CDR2 FQNEAQ. V was pared by 5 bases and J by 0 bases, with 14 bases between. The CDR3: CASSLWGKLSYNEQFF. DNA for the CDR3: TGTGCCAGCAGCCTGTGGGGGAAACTCTCCTACAATGAGCAGTTCTTC.

The chain joins TRBV29-1 to TRBJ2-1; D gene ambiguous. The CDR3 sequence is 13 residues long. The V gene lost 4 bases and the J gene lost 8 bases, with 15 bases spanning the gap. Per germline, CDR1 SQVTM and CDR2 ANQGSEA. The CDR3 DNA reads as TGCAGCGTTGGCTTCCCGAACGGCCATGAGCAGTTCTTC. Amino acid sequence: CSVGFPNGHEQFF.

CDR3 in DNA: TGTGCCAGCAGCTTGACAGGGGCTGAGGAGACCCAGTACTTC. Its translation is CASSLTGAEETQYF. The chain employs TRBV7-3 and TRBJ2-5; 8 bases align to TRBD1. Per germline, CDR1 SGHTA and CDR2 FQGTGA. J gave up 5 bases and V 3 bases, and 5 bases lay outside the gene matches. This CDR3 spans 14 amino acids.